This is a list of T cell receptor beta chains from one sample in a study of T cells in Graves' hyperthyroidism and ophthalmopathy. MiXCR, run by TCRdb on the multiplex PCR reads, gives a single entry per CDR3 protein. The sample consists of 500,000 to 800,000 distinct CDR3 sequences, 45% of them appearing once. The sequenced sample consisted of peripheral blood or thyroid tissue (not recorded which). These receptors were taken from an adult man with Graves' disease, either hyperthyroidism or ophthalmopathy (not recorded which). CDR3s include the opening cysteine and the closing phenylalanine or tryptophan. D genes are given only for firm matches. Where a row states a size, it is once, few, many or the class of an expanded clone; other rows omit it.

many | TRBD1 | TRBJ2-7 | TRBV29-1 | TGCAGCGTTGGGGGACAGCAGTTCTACGAGCAGTACTTC | CSVGGQQFYEQYF
few | TRBD2 | TRBJ2-2 | TRBV7-9 | TGTGCCAGCAGCTTAGTTCTAGCGGGCACCGGGGAGCTGTTTTTT | CASSLVLAGTGELFF
. | . | TRBJ1-5 | TRBV20-1 | TGCAGTGCTAGGCTGGGGGATAGCAATCAGCCCCAGCATTTT | CSARLGDSNQPQHF
. | . | TRBJ1-4 | TRBV25-1 | TGTGCTAGAGCGTCGACAGCCCTTAATGAAAAACTGTTTTTT | CARASTALNEKLFF
many | . | TRBJ1-1 | TRBV7-8 | TGTGCCAGCAAGAAACACGGACCAAGGGACACTGAAGCTTTCTTT | CASKKHGPRDTEAFF
few | . | TRBJ1-1 | TRBV12-3/TRBV12-4 | TGTGCCAGCAGGGGGGGCGCGGAAGCTTTCTTT | CASRGGAEAFF
. | TRBD2 | TRBJ2-7 | TRBV2 | TGTGCCAGCAGTGAACCCAGCGGGGGGACTACCTACGAGCAGTACTTC | CASSEPSGGTTYEQYF
. | TRBD2 | TRBJ2-5 | TRBV20-1 | TGCAGTGCTGATATGGGACTAGCGGGGGGCCAAGAGACCCAGTACTTC | CSADMGLAGGQETQYF
. | . | TRBJ1-4 | TRBV7-9 | TGTGCCAGCAAAGGTTTCAGGGGCAAAGCACATGAAAAACTGTTTTTT | CASKGFRGKAHEKLFF
. | TRBD1 | TRBJ1-2 | TRBV7-8 | TGTGCCAGCAGCAAAGACAGGGGGCAAAATTATGGCTACACCTTC | CASSKDRGQNYGYTF
. | . | TRBJ2-7 | TRBV4-2 | TGTGCCAGCAGCCAAGAAAGGGGACGTGGTGGGCAGTACTTC | CASSQERGRGGQYF
. | . | TRBJ1-3 | TRBV2 | TGTGCCAGCACCGAGGCGGGACGGAGCTATGGCTACACCATATATTTT | CASTEAGRSYGYTIYF
. | . | TRBJ1-3 | TRBV10-3 | TGTGCCATCAGCGGGGGGAGCACTGAAGCTTTT | CAISGGSTEAF
. | . | TRBJ1-5 | TRBV5-5 | TGTGCCAGCAGCCAAGACGGCCAACCGGGACAGCCCCAGCATTTT | CASSQDGQPGQPQHF
. | TRBD1 | TRBJ1-2 | TRBV3-1 | TGTGCCAGCAGCCAAGAAGACAGGGGGAAGCCTGGCTACACCTTC | CASSQEDRGKPGYTF
many | TRBD2 | TRBJ2-5 | TRBV24-1 | TGTGCCACCAGTGATGTCGCGGGAGCGGGTGAGACCCAGTACTTC | CATSDVAGAGETQYF
many | . | TRBJ2-2 | TRBV7-3 | TGTGCCAGCAGCTTAAGTCAGGACACCGGGGAGCTGTTTTTT | CASSLSQDTGELFF
few | . | TRBJ1-5 | TRBV2 | TGTGCCAGCAGGGATACAGGGCTCAATCAGCCCCAGCATTTT | CASRDTGLNQPQHF
. | TRBD2 | TRBJ2-3 | TRBV20-1 | TGCAGTGCTAGGGCCAGCGGGGGGTCAGACACAGATACGCAGTATTTT | CSARASGGSDTDTQYF
many | TRBD1 | TRBJ1-6 | TRBV5-1 | TGCGCCAGCACCAAGACAGGGGGCGGTTCACCCCTCCACTTT | CASTKTGGGSPLHF
. | . | TRBJ2-5 | TRBV7-9 | TGTGCCAGCTCCCGGCGAGGCGGGTACCAAGAGACCCAGTACTTC | CASSRRGGYQETQYF
. | TRBD1 | TRBJ1-4 | TRBV25-1 | TGTGCCACCGCGGGACAGGGCTTAGAAAAACTGTTTTTT | CATAGQGLEKLFF
few | . | TRBJ2-2 | TRBV10-2 | TGCGCCAGCAGTGAGAAGGGTAACACCGGGGAGCTGTTTTTT | CASSEKGNTGELFF
many | TRBD1 | TRBJ1-1 | TRBV15 | TGTGCCACCAGCAGTGGGAACAGGGGGAACACTGAAGCTTTCTTT | CATSSGNRGNTEAFF
. | . | TRBJ1-1 | TRBV2 | TGTGCCAGCAGTCGACAGGTTGAAGCTTTCTTT | CASSRQVEAFF
once | . | TRBJ2-7 | TRBV7-8 | TGTGCCAGCAGCTTGGGGCAGGGCGCCCTCTCCTACGAGCAGTACTTC | CASSLGQGALSYEQYF
. | TRBD1 | TRBJ1-2 | TRBV2 | TGTGCAGTGAATCAGGGGGCGTCCAACTATGGCTACACCTTC | CAVNQGASNYGYTF
. | TRBD1 | TRBJ1-2 | TRBV10-3 | TGTGCCATCAGTGAAGGGGGCTCCTATGGCTACACCTTC | CAISEGGSYGYTF
. | . | TRBJ2-5 | TRBV20-1 | TGCAGTGCTAGCGGGGGGCCCGTACAGACCCAGTACTTC | CSASGGPVQTQYF
few | . | TRBJ2-2 | TRBV12-3/TRBV12-4 | TGTGCCGCCCTGGACTACACCGGGGAGCTGTTTTTT | CAALDYTGELFF
few | . | TRBJ1-5 | TRBV2 | TGTGCCAGCAGTTTCACGGGGCAGGGACATCAGCCCCAGCATTTT | CASSFTGQGHQPQHF
. | . | TRBJ1-4 | TRBV29-1 | TGCAGCGTTGTCGGACAACCGGGTACTGAAAAACTGTTTTTT | CSVVGQPGTEKLFF
many | TRBD1 | TRBJ1-5 | TRBV10-2 | TGCGCCAGCAGTGATCCGAGACAGGGTATAGCTGACAATCAGCCCCAGCATTTT | CASSDPRQGIADNQPQHF
. | TRBD1 | TRBJ1-4 | TRBV6-5 | TGTGCCAGCAGTTACCCGGGACAGGGTTTCGCCAATGAAAAACTGTTTTTT | CASSYPGQGFANEKLFF